Listed below are T cell receptor beta chains from one sample, sequenced in a study of shared clonotypes between healthy human individuals. Produced via immunoSEQ multiplex PCR; TCRdb's table is partial and in-frame only. The sample has hundreds of thousands of clones, approximately 96% seen once. The sample comprised naive CD8+ T cells sorted from blood. The source is a man aged 25-45 years in good health. CDR3s include the opening cysteine and the closing phenylalanine or tryptophan. The order of the fields is V gene, clone size, D gene, J gene, CDR3 protein, CDR3 DNA. The D gene is left open where the match is weak. Only part of the rows carry a size: once, few, many, or a class if the clone is expanded.

>TRBV14|NA|NA|TRBJ2-7
CASSQDRLWEQYF
TGTGCCAGCAGCCAAGATCGTCTTTGGGAGCAGTACTTC
>TRBV5-4|NA|TRBD2|TRBJ2-1
CASSSDASGRYNEQFF
TGTGCCAGCAGCTCGGACGCTAGCGGGAGGTACAATGAGCAGTTCTTC
>TRBV5-6|NA|NA|TRBJ2-5
CASSLGLIQETQYF
TGTGCCAGCAGCTTGGGCCTGATCCAAGAGACCCAGTACTTC
>TRBV6-5|NA|TRBD2|TRBJ2-7
CASSPTSGRTYEQYF
TGTGCCAGCAGCCCTACTAGCGGGAGAACCTACGAGCAGTACTTC
>TRBV6-1|NA|NA|TRBJ1-1
CASSEALVGFEAGAFTEAFF
TGTGCCAGCAGTGAAGCTCTTGTCGGGTTCGAGGCAGGGGCTTTCACTGAAGCTTTCTTT
>TRBV10-1|NA|NA|TRBJ2-1
CASSDSDYNEQFF
TGCGCCAGCAGTGATAGCGACTACAATGAGCAGTTCTTC
>TRBV6-1|NA|NA|TRBJ1-2
CAILGTAGIYGYTF
TGTGCCATCCTGGGGACCGCGGGAATTTATGGCTACACCTTC
>TRBV28|NA|NA|TRBJ2-7
CASIQSRDRYEQYF
TGTGCCAGCATCCAGTCCCGGGATCGCTACGAGCAGTACTTC
>TRBV7-9|NA|TRBD1|TRBJ2-2
CASPDRGTGELFF
TGTGCCAGCCCCGACAGGGGGACCGGGGAGCTGTTTTTT
>TRBV27|NA|NA|TRBJ1-5
CASSLIASNQPQHF
TGTGCCAGCAGTTTAATCGCGAGCAATCAGCCCCAGCATTTT
>TRBV5-1|NA|TRBD2|TRBJ2-1
CASSRPGLGDEQFF
TGCGCCAGCAGCAGACCGGGACTAGGCGATGAGCAGTTCTTC
>TRBV6-6|NA|TRBD1|TRBJ2-4
CASSYTAGGDKNIQYF
TGTGCCAGCAGTTACACCGCAGGGGGCGACAAAAACATTCAGTACTTC
>TRBV10-2|NA|NA|TRBJ2-7
CASSDYHEQYF
TGCGCCAGCAGTGACTACCACGAGCAGTACTTC
>TRBV29-1|NA|NA|TRBJ2-7
CSVTPTDRFEQYF
TGCAGCGTGACACCGACTGACAGGTTCGAGCAGTACTTC
>TRBV21-1|NA|NA|TRBJ2-5
CASSKLSSGRGQETQYF
TGTGCCAGCAGCAAACTTAGTAGCGGGAGAGGCCAAGAGACCCAGTACTTC
>TRBV6-5|NA|TRBD2|TRBJ2-1
CASSFRGGTNNEQFF
TGTGCCAGCAGTTTTCGCGGGGGTACTAACAATGAGCAGTTCTTC
>TRBV15|NA|TRBD2|TRBJ2-2
CATSRSTSGRASGELFF
TGTGCCACCAGCCGCTCTACTAGCGGGAGGGCCTCCGGGGAGCTGTTTTTT
>TRBV13|NA|NA|TRBJ1-2
CASSHQGLYGYTF
TGTGCCAGCAGCCATCAGGGGCTTTATGGCTACACCTTC
>TRBV10-2|NA|TRBD2|TRBJ2-1
CAILAGEYNEQFF
TGCGCCATTTTAGCGGGAGAATACAATGAGCAGTTCTTC
>TRBV29-1|NA|NA|TRBJ2-7
CSVEDSTRDRGSYEQYF
TGCAGCGTTGAAGATAGTACCCGGGACCGGGGGTCCTACGAGCAGTACTTC
>TRBV28|NA|TRBD1|TRBJ1-2
CASSFSGGTGLTGYTF
TGTGCCAGCAGTTTCTCAGGGGGCACAGGTCTTACTGGCTACACCTTC
>TRBV19|NA|NA|TRBJ2-1
CASSIAPRAEEQFF
TGTGCCAGTAGTATAGCCCCGAGGGCTGAGGAGCAGTTCTTC
>TRBV5-1|NA|TRBD2|TRBJ2-3
CASSLARTRGDTQYF
TGCGCCAGCAGCTTGGCCCGGACTAGGGGAGATACGCAGTATTTT
>TRBV5-1|NA|NA|TRBJ1-1
CASSGAAQDLNTEAFF
TGCGCCAGCAGCGGGGCGGCGCAGGATCTGAACACTGAAGCTTTCTTT
>TRBV29-1|NA|TRBD2|TRBJ2-1
CSVLGLTSGWSSYNEQFF
TGCAGCGTTTTAGGGTTGACTAGCGGGTGGAGCTCCTACAATGAGCAGTTCTTC
>TRBV27|once|TRBD2|TRBJ2-1
CASSLSGTPNGEQFF
TGTGCCAGCAGTCTTAGCGGGACCCCAAACGGGGAGCAGTTCTTC
>TRBV11-3|NA|TRBD1|TRBJ1-1
CASSARQGRDSEAFF
TGTGCCAGCAGCGCGCGACAGGGTCGGGATTCTGAAGCTTTCTTT
>TRBV27|NA|NA|TRBJ1-4
CASSSLGGSEKLFF
TGTGCCAGCAGTTCCTTGGGTGGGAGTGAAAAACTGTTTTTT
>TRBV2|NA|TRBD2|TRBJ2-3
CASSPGLLAGGGSTDTQYF
TGTGCCAGCAGCCCCGGCCTACTAGCGGGAGGGGGGAGCACAGATACGCAGTATTTT
>TRBV27|NA|NA|TRBJ2-3
CASSLQGGSPDTQYF
TGTGCCAGCAGTTTACAGGGGGGTTCACCAGATACGCAGTATTTT
>TRBV5-1|NA|NA|TRBJ2-3
CASSSEWTTDTQYF
TGCGCCAGCAGCTCCGAGTGGACCACAGATACGCAGTATTTT
>TRBV11-2|once|NA|TRBJ2-1
CASSPIRGLDRDEQFF
TGTGCCAGCAGCCCCATCCGGGGGCTAGATCGCGATGAGCAGTTCTTC
>TRBV21-1|NA|NA|TRBJ2-7
CASSKLGPDLWGTAYEQYF
TGTGCCAGCAGCAAACTTGGGCCCGACTTGTGGGGGACTGCCTACGAGCAGTACTTC
>TRBV7-9|NA|NA|TRBJ2-3
CASSFGADTQYF
TGTGCCAGCAGCTTTGGGGCAGATACGCAGTATTTT
>TRBV7-6|NA|TRBD1|TRBJ2-7
CASSPGQGDEQYF
TGTGCCAGCAGTCCGGGACAGGGCGACGAGCAGTACTTC
>TRBV29-1|NA|NA|TRBJ2-2
CSVEAGTNTGELFF
TGCAGCGTTGAAGCGGGCACGAACACCGGGGAGCTGTTTTTT
>TRBV28|NA|NA|TRBJ2-1
CASFQGHPYNEQFF
TGTGCCAGCTTCCAAGGACATCCCTACAATGAGCAGTTCTTC
>TRBV4-1|NA|TRBD2|TRBJ2-1
CASSQVLSGTSGPNEQFF
TGCGCCAGCAGCCAAGTTCTTTCCGGGACTAGCGGACCCAATGAGCAGTTCTTC
>TRBV11-2|NA|TRBD1|TRBJ2-3
CASSLGTGITDTQYF
TGTGCCAGCAGCTTAGGGACAGGAATCACAGATACGCAGTATTTT
>TRBV6-5|NA|NA|TRBJ2-2
CASSYPGQPGELFF
TGTGCCAGCAGTTACCCTGGACAGCCCGGGGAGCTGTTTTTT